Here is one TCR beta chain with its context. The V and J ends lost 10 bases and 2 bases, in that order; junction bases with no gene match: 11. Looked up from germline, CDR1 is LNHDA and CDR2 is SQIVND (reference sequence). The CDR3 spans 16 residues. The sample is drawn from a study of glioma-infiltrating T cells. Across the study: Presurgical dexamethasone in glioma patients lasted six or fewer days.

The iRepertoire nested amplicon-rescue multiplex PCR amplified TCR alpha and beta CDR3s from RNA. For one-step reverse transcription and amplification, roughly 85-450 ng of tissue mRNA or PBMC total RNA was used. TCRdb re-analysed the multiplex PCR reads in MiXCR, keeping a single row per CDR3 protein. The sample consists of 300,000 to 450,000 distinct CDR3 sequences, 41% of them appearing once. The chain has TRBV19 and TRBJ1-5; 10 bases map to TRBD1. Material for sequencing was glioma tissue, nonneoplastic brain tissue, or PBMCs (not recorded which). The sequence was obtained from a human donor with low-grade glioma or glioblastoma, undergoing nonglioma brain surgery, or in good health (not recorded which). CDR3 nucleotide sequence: TGTGCCACCGACTCCACCGGGACAGGGGGCAATCAGCCCCAGCATTTT. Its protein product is CATDSTGTGGNQPQHF.